This passage covers 24 T cell receptor beta chains from one sample sequenced in a study of T cell repertoires in cytomegalovirus infection. One entry per CDR3 protein, called by TCRdb with MiXCR from the reads. The profile shows nearly 650,000 distinct CDR3 sequences, approximately 24% of them singletons. The sequencing input was CD8+ T cells from PBMCs. Receptors originate from a human donor in good health (CMV status not recorded). Some clones in this sample may be carry-over from other donors' samples.

This clonotype was detected many times. The gene calls are TRBV7-2 and TRBJ2-2; D is perhaps TRBD2 (5 bases). Germline V gene lookup returns CDR1 SGHTA and CDR2 FQGNSA. This CDR3 has 17 residues. Trimming removed 1 base from V and 2 bases from J, with 14 bases in between. The CDR3 DNA sequence: TGTGCCAGCAGCTTAGGGTTGGCGGGTTCTAACACCGGGGAGCTGTTTTTT. Amino acids: CASSLGLAGSNTGELFF.

This clonotype showed up just a few times. V usage is TRBV6-2 or TRBV6-3 and J usage is TRBJ2-5; D possibly corresponds to TRBD1 (5 bases). CDR1 is MNHEY, CDR2 SVGEGT, per germline. The CDR3 is made up of 14 amino acids. Trimming took off 2 bases at V and 2 bases at J, with 9 bases between the two ends. The CDR3 loop is CASSYVGVQETQYF. Written as DNA, the CDR3 is TGTGCCAGCAGTTACGTAGGGGTACAAGAGACCCAGTACTTC.

The chain has TRBV28 and TRBJ2-2; 7 nucleotides align to TRBD1. This CDR3 is built from 15 residues. Trimming took 6 bases from V and 4 from J; bases not matched to a gene: 8. The germline gives CDR1 MDHEN, CDR2 SYDVKM. The chain's CDR3 is CASRIYRGGTGELFF. As DNA, the CDR3 is TGTGCCAGCAGAATCTACAGGGGCGGCACCGGGGAGCTGTTTTTT.

V gene TRBV29-1 combines with J gene TRBJ1-1, with D uncertain. Germline CDR1 is SQVTM and CDR2 is ANQGSEA. The CDR3 sequence is 14 residues long. The V gene lost 2 bases and the J gene lost 0 bases, with 10 bases spanning the gap. The CDR3: CSVELTAVNTEAFF. The CDR3 DNA sequence: TGCAGCGTTGAATTAACAGCCGTGAACACTGAAGCTTTCTTT.

This clonotype has a count of ten or more. V usage is TRBV7-2 and J usage is TRBJ1-1; TRBD1 might be the D (5 bases). V lost 4 bases and J lost 6, with 12 bases in between. The germline V gene encodes CDR1 SGHTA and CDR2 FQGNSA. The CDR3 is made up of 13 amino acids. CDR3 coding DNA: TGTGCCAGCAGCTGGACGGGACTTGCTGAAGCTTTCTTT. This translates into CASSWTGLAEAFF.

V usage is TRBV29-1 and J usage is TRBJ2-6; D tentatively fits TRBD1 or TRBD2 (5 bases each). This CDR3 spans 14 amino acids. V was shortened by 4 bases and J by 4 bases, with 11 bases between the two germline ends. Germline CDR1 SQVTM, CDR2 ANQGSEA. The DNA of the CDR3 is TGCAGCGTTGTGGGGGTTATCGGGGCCAACGTCCTGACTTTC. Translated: CSVVGVIGANVLTF.

This clonotype was recorded a few times. The rearrangement joins TRBV5-1 to TRBJ2-1; D is tentatively TRBD1 or TRBD2 (6 bases each). Trimming took 1 base from V and 3 from J, leaving 11 bases between them. Germline lookup yields CDR1 SGHRS and CDR2 YFSETQ. The CDR3 consists of 15 residues. CDR3 DNA sequence: TGCGCCAGCAGCTTGTCACAGGGAGGCTACAATGAGCAGTTCTTC. This translates into CASSLSQGGYNEQFF.

A note on this clonotype: A much larger clone differs from this one at a single base, so this may be a read error. The chain is built from TRBV7-9 and TRBJ1-1; 9 bases line up with TRBD1. The CDR3 length is 14 residues. The germline CDR1 and CDR2 sequences are SEHNR and FQNEAQ (reference sequence). The CDR3 bases are TGTACCAGCAGCATCGGACAGGGGTTCACTGAAGCTTTCTTT. It encodes CTSSIGQGFTEAFF.

This clonotype was observed a few times. The chain has TRBV7-9 and TRBJ2-2, with D perhaps TRBD2 (5 bases). Between the trimmed V and J ends, which lost 7 bases and 1 base, there was a span of 13 bases. CDR1 SEHNR and CDR2 FQNEAQ come from the germline V gene (reference sequence). The CDR3 is 15 residues long. The CDR3 DNA is TGTGCCAGCACCCTTTCGGGGAGGAACACCGGGGAGCTGTTTTTT. It encodes CASTLSGRNTGELFF.

CDR3: CASNTGGPYGYTF. CDR3 nucleotides: TGTGCCAGCAATACAGGGGGCCCCTATGGCTACACCTTC. The V call is TRBV6-6, the J call TRBJ1-2, with 9 bases lining up with TRBD1. The junction had 4 bases not matched to a gene; V was cut back by 7 bases and J by 4 bases. Germline V gene sequence: CDR1 MNHNY, CDR2 SVGAGI (reference sequence). CDR3 length: 13 amino acids.

The chain carries TRBV10-3 and TRBJ2-3, with 10 bases aligning to TRBD2. Germline lookup yields CDR1 ENHRY and CDR2 SYGVKD. The CDR3 loop spans 13 amino acids. Unmatched junction bases numbered 3, after V lost 10 bases and J lost 2 bases. Here the CDR3 reads CASGLADTDTQYF. DNA for the CDR3: TGTGCCAGCGGACTAGCGGACACAGATACGCAGTATTTT.

CDR3 residues: CASSSPEAGTVQETQYF. In DNA form, the CDR3 reads TGTGCCAGCAGCTCCCCTGAAGCCGGGACAGTCCAAGAGACCCAGTACTTC. The chain links TRBV7-2 to TRBJ2-5; 7 nucleotides align to TRBD1. V trimming: 4 bases; J trimming: 1 base; junction bases outside the gene matches: 12. CDR1 SGHTA and CDR2 FQGNSA come from the germline V gene. There are 17 residues in the CDR3.

This rearrangement joins TRBV6-2 or TRBV6-3 to TRBJ1-2; tentative D call: TRBD1 (5 bases). V was shortened by 8 bases and J by 4 bases, with 20 bases between the two germline ends. The CDR3 totals 15 residues. Germline CDR1 reads MNHEY; CDR2 reads SVGEGT. Here the CDR3 DNA reads TGTGCCAGCGGAAAGAAGAGCAGGGCCTTCTATGGCTACACCTTC. It codes for CASGKKSRAFYGYTF.

This clonotype was seen many times. The V call is TRBV6-2 or TRBV6-3, the J call TRBJ2-7; 9 bases align to TRBD1. The CDR3 is 16 residues long. Germline lookup yields CDR1 MNHEY and CDR2 SVGEGT. V was pared by 5 bases and J by 0 bases, with 8 bases of the junction left unmatched. CDR3 protein: CASSLAGTGSSYEQYV. The CDR3 coding sequence is TGTGCCAGCAGTCTGGCCGGGACAGGGTCCTCCTACGAGCAGTACGTC.

This rearrangement joins TRBV4-1 to TRBJ2-6; D is unclear. The CDR3 contains 17 residues. The V end lost 4 bases, the J end lost 0 bases, and 13 bases lay between the germline ends. Germline CDR1 and CDR2: MGHRA and YSYEKL. The CDR3, as DNA: TGCGCCAGCAGCCCCTACACGGAGAGCTCTGGGGCCAACGTCCTGACTTTC. It is translated as CASSPYTESSGANVLTF.

A remark on this clonotype: With a much larger clone just one base away, this may be a read error. This CDR3 is CANSSSTGAGEQYV. The DNA for the CDR3 is TGTGCCAACAGCTCGTCGACAGGGGCTGGCGAGCAGTACGTC. The V call is TRBV7-9, the J call TRBJ2-7; TRBD1 matches 8 bases. CDR1 is SEHNR, CDR2 FQNEAQ, per germline (reference sequence). The CDR3 sequence is 14 residues long.

A note on this clonotype: Compared with germline, one end of the junction differs, possibly owing to a read error. This chain links TRBV6-6 with TRBJ1-6; D uncertain. This CDR3 is built from 14 residues. CDR1 MNHNY and CDR2 SVGAGI come from the germline V gene (reference sequence). The CDR3 here is CASRIDKTNSPLYF. The CDR3 nucleotides are TGTGCCAGCAGAATAGACAAGACAAATTCACCCCTCTACTTT.

In this sample, this clonotype turned up a few times. The chain has TRBV6-2 or TRBV6-3 and TRBJ1-3; 7 bases are shared with TRBD1. Trimming removed 4 bases from V and 0 bases from J; junction bases left unmatched: 6. The CDR3 contains 16 residues. In germline, CDR1 is MNHEY, CDR2 SVGEGT. CDR3 in DNA: TGTGCCAGCAGTTCGTCGACAGGGAGCTCTGGAAACACCATATATTTT. This codes for CASSSSTGSSGNTIYF.

J is TRBJ2-1 and V is TRBV11-2, with D unresolved. V was shortened by 5 bases and J by 8 bases, with 19 bases between the two germline ends. The CDR3 is made up of 15 amino acids. Germline-derived CDR1 and CDR2 are SGHAT and FQNNGV. CDR3 nucleotides: TGTGCCAGCAGCCTCGACTGGGAAGCGTTCGATGAGCAGTTCTTC. It specifies CASSLDWEAFDEQFF. The full variable domain, in which reference TRBV11-2 and TRBJ2-1 provide the parts outside the CDR3, is EAGVAQSPRYKIIEKRQSVAFWCNPISGHATLYWYQQILGQGPKLLIQFQNNGVVDDSQLPKDRFSAERLKGVDSTLKIQPAKLEDSAVYLCASSLDWEAFDEQFFGPGTRLTVL.

The V gene is TRBV2, the J gene TRBJ2-7, with D possibly TRBD1 on 5 matching bases. Germline V gene data show CDR1 as SNHLY and CDR2 as FYNNEI. This CDR3 is 14 amino acids long. CDR3 sequence reads: CASSEGGETYGQYV. Written as DNA, the CDR3 is TGTGCCAGCAGTGAAGGGGGCGAAACCTACGGGCAGTACGTC.

This clonotype was seen at least ten times. The V call is TRBV27, the J call TRBJ2-1; the D gene could be TRBD1 or TRBD2 (6 bases each). The CDR3 covers 12 residues. V dropped 3 bases and J dropped 9 bases, with 9 bases sitting between them. CDR1 and CDR2 (germline): MNHEY, SMNVEV (reference sequence). DNA of the CDR3: TGTGCCAGCAGTTTCTGGGGGGCTGAGCAGTTCTTC. This gives the protein CASSFWGAEQFF.

This clonotype was seen more than once but under ten times. The V gene is TRBV20-1, the J gene TRBJ1-1, with D possibly TRBD1 on 6 matching bases. Germline V gene sequence: CDR1 DFQATT, CDR2 SNEGSKA (reference sequence). The CDR3 is 16 amino acids. The V end was cut by 0 bases, the J end by 0 bases, with 14 bases between. The CDR3 region has the DNA TGCAGTGCTAGAGACCCCCGAACAGGGTTGAACACTGAAGCTTTCTTT. Amino acids: CSARDPRTGLNTEAFF.

This clonotype was picked up many times. The CDR3 nucleotides are TGTGCCAGCAGTTTCAGGAGGGGGCCAACCTTCTCCTACAATGAGCAGTTCTTC. It encodes CASSFRRGPTFSYNEQFF. The V gene is TRBV12-3 or TRBV12-4, the J gene TRBJ2-1; tentatively, D is TRBD1 (7 bases). The ends were cut back, 3 bases at V and 0 bases at J, with 18 bases in the middle. The CDR3 has 18 amino acids.

The chain links TRBV6-2 or TRBV6-3 to TRBJ2-1; 10 bases are shared with TRBD2. The trim removed 5 bases at V and 9 bases at J, leaving 7 bases unmatched. Germline assignment: CDR1 MNHEY and CDR2 SVGEGT. The CDR3 contains 14 residues. The CDR3 here is CASSTPSGGGEQFF. The DNA of the CDR3 is TGTGCCAGCAGTACCCCTAGCGGGGGAGGTGAGCAGTTCTTC.